A selection of T cell receptor beta chains follows, all from one sample in a study of cytomegalovirus exposure and HLA in healthy donors. This table comes from immunoSEQ multiplex PCR, and its TCRdb copy is limited to in-frame clones, with some not included. The sample lists 150,000 to 200,000 clones; roughly three quarters were seen once. The source material was PBMCs. The receptor source for this set is a woman aged 40 to 49 in good health and CMV-seronegative. CDR3s include the opening cysteine and the closing phenylalanine or tryptophan. D genes are given only for firm matches. Only some rows state a clone size, as once, few, many or a class for expanded clones.

d_call j_call clone_size v_call cdr3_aa cdr3_nt
NA TRBJ2-1 NA TRBV7-9 CASSLGAYEQFF TGTGCCAGCAGCTTAGGGGCCTATGAGCAGTTCTTC
NA TRBJ1-2 NA TRBV28 CASSYTYRGQTYGYTF TGTGCCAGCAGTTATACATATAGAGGGCAAACATATGGCTACACCTTC
NA TRBJ1-6 NA TRBV28 CASKKRGGENSPLHF TGTGCCAGCAAGAAAAGAGGGGGTGAGAATTCACCCCTCCACTTT
NA TRBJ2-2 NA TRBV2 CASSELELGAGELFF TGTGCCAGCAGTGAATTGGAGTTAGGCGCCGGGGAGCTGTTTTTT
NA TRBJ2-7 NA TRBV7-8 CASSFDRTYEQYF TGTGCCAGCAGTTTCGACAGGACCTACGAGCAGTACTTC
TRBD2 TRBJ2-5 NA TRBV19 CASSIRLAGGQETQYF TGTGCCAGTAGTATCCGACTAGCGGGGGGCCAAGAGACCCAGTACTTC
NA TRBJ1-2 NA TRBV25-1 CASSSTGYNGYTF TGTGCCAGCAGTTCCACAGGGTACAATGGCTACACCTTC
NA TRBJ1-2 NA TRBV19 CASSIGSGTLYGYTF TGTGCCAGTAGTATTGGTTCGGGAACCCTCTATGGCTACACCTTC
NA TRBJ2-7 NA TRBV28 CASSLGGTLSYEQYF TGTGCCAGCAGTTTAGGAGGGACCCTCTCCTACGAGCAGTACTTC
TRBD2 TRBJ2-5 NA TRBV5-6 CASSLAGGPGTQYF TGTGCCAGCAGCTTGGCGGGGGGGCCGGGGACCCAGTACTTC
TRBD1 TRBJ1-3 NA TRBV7-2 CASSPGTVGNTIYF TGTGCCAGCAGCCCAGGGACAGTTGGAAACACCATATATTTT
NA TRBJ2-6 once TRBV21-1 CASSRSPGHLTSGANVLTF TGTGCCAGCAGCAGGTCTCCGGGACACCTTACTTCTGGGGCCAACGTCCTGACTTTC
NA TRBJ2-7 NA TRBV19 CASSSQTGNEQYF TGTGCCAGTAGTAGCCAGACGGGGAACGAGCAGTACTTC
TRBD1 TRBJ2-7 once TRBV9 CASSVSWTGAYEQYF TGTGCCAGCAGCGTATCGTGGACAGGGGCCTACGAGCAGTACTTC
NA TRBJ1-2 once TRBV5-6 CASSLRGGAHGYTF TGTGCCAGCAGCTTGCGGGGGGGGGCGCATGGCTACACCTTC
NA TRBJ2-1 NA TRBV11-3 CASSLRRSSYNEQFF TGTGCCAGCAGCTTACGGAGGAGCTCCTACAATGAGCAGTTCTTC
TRBD1 TRBJ2-1 NA TRBV11-3 CASSVGGSGEQFF TGTGCCAGCTCGGTAGGGGGCAGCGGTGAGCAGTTCTTC
TRBD2 TRBJ2-7 NA TRBV7-6 CASSLEAGGTYEQYF TGTGCCAGCAGCTTAGAAGCGGGGGGAACCTACGAGCAGTACTTC
NA TRBJ1-4 NA TRBV9 CASSVNSNRNEKLFF TGTGCCAGCAGCGTTAACAGCAATAGGAATGAAAAACTGTTTTTT
TRBD2 TRBJ2-5 NA TRBV18 CASSPRLAENQETQYF TGTGCCAGCTCACCACGTCTAGCGGAGAACCAAGAGACCCAGTACTTC
TRBD1 TRBJ1-5 NA TRBV19 CASNSGTGVRSNQPQHF TGTGCCAGCAATTCCGGGACAGGGGTTCGGAGCAATCAGCCCCAGCATTTT
TRBD2 TRBJ2-3 NA TRBV5-8 CASSRGLASTDTQYF TGTGCCAGCAGCCGGGGACTAGCTAGCACAGATACGCAGTATTTT
NA TRBJ1-2 once TRBV6-1 CASSEDTYYGYTF TGTGCCAGCAGTGAGGACACTTACTATGGCTACACCTTC
NA TRBJ1-2 NA TRBV4-3 CASSQDRQDYGYTF TGCGCCAGCAGCCAAGATAGACAGGACTATGGCTACACCTTC